The rows below give T cell receptor beta chains drawn from one sample of a study of neurological immune-mediated disorders. TCRdb re-called the 5' RACE reads with MiXCR, one entry per CDR3 protein. The sample yields tens of thousands of distinct CDR3 sequences, about 9.3% seen once. Sequencing was performed on PBMCs. Receptors originate from a man aged 40-55 years in good health. Both conserved end residues are part of each CDR3. A D gene is named only where the DNA matches it firmly. Size values are once, few and many counts, or a class for expanded clones, and some rows have none.

d_gene: .
abundance: .
v_gene: TRBV7-3
j_gene: TRBJ2-3
CDR3nt: TGTGCCAGCAGCTCCGTGGTGGGCACAGATACACAGTATTTT
CDR3aa: CASSSVVGTDTQYF

d_gene: .
abundance: .
v_gene: TRBV20-1
j_gene: TRBJ2-5
CDR3nt: TGCAGTGCTAGAGATAGAGGGAGCGGAGAAGAGACCCAGTACTTC
CDR3aa: CSARDRGSGEETQYF

d_gene: TRBD1
abundance: few
v_gene: TRBV10-3
j_gene: TRBJ1-2
CDR3nt: TGTGCCATCAGTGGGCTAAGGGACAGCCCCTATGGCTACACCTTC
CDR3aa: CAISGLRDSPYGYTF

d_gene: TRBD1
abundance: many
v_gene: TRBV5-6
j_gene: TRBJ1-5
CDR3nt: TGTGCCAGCAGCCGACAGGGGCTATTCAATCAGCCCCAGCATTTT
CDR3aa: CASSRQGLFNQPQHF

d_gene: .
abundance: many
v_gene: TRBV12-3/TRBV12-4
j_gene: TRBJ2-1
CDR3nt: TGTGCCAGCAGTCCTTCCGGCTATGAGCAGTTCTTC
CDR3aa: CASSPSGYEQFF

d_gene: .
abundance: many
v_gene: TRBV5-1
j_gene: TRBJ2-3
CDR3nt: TGCGCCAGTACCCTCGCTAGCACAGATACGCAGTATTTT
CDR3aa: CASTLASTDTQYF

d_gene: .
abundance: many
v_gene: TRBV5-1
j_gene: TRBJ2-7
CDR3nt: TGCGCCAGCAAAATCGACACTTCATATGCCTCCTACGAGCAGTACTTC
CDR3aa: CASKIDTSYASYEQYF

d_gene: .
abundance: many
v_gene: TRBV18
j_gene: TRBJ1-6
CDR3nt: TGTGCCAGCTCGCCAACGTTGGAGACAGGCATTAATTCACCCCTCCACTTT
CDR3aa: CASSPTLETGINSPLHF

d_gene: .
abundance: many
v_gene: TRBV11-2
j_gene: TRBJ2-7
CDR3nt: TGTGCCAGCAGCTTAGGGGCTAGCACCGACGAGCAGTACTTC
CDR3aa: CASSLGASTDEQYF

d_gene: .
abundance: many
v_gene: TRBV20-1
j_gene: TRBJ2-5
CDR3nt: TGCAGTGCTAGAGTTTGGGGTGGAGAGACCCAGTACTTC
CDR3aa: CSARVWGGETQYF

d_gene: .
abundance: many
v_gene: TRBV7-9
j_gene: TRBJ2-7
CDR3nt: TGTGCCAGCAGGCCGCGGAAACCGGACGAGCAGTACTTC
CDR3aa: CASRPRKPDEQYF

d_gene: .
abundance: many
v_gene: TRBV20-1
j_gene: TRBJ2-4
CDR3nt: TGCAGTGCTAGTCCTTACAGCAACAAAAACATTCAGTACTTC
CDR3aa: CSASPYSNKNIQYF

d_gene: TRBD1
abundance: many
v_gene: TRBV5-1
j_gene: TRBJ2-3
CDR3nt: TGCGCCAGCAGCTTGGTGCAGGGGGTTTCAGATACGCAGTATTTT
CDR3aa: CASSLVQGVSDTQYF

d_gene: .
abundance: many
v_gene: TRBV7-2
j_gene: TRBJ2-1
CDR3nt: TGTGCCAGCAGCTTAAGGGGGACACCCAACAATGAGCAGTTCTTC
CDR3aa: CASSLRGTPNNEQFF

d_gene: .
abundance: few
v_gene: TRBV27
j_gene: TRBJ2-3
CDR3nt: TGTGCCAGCAGTTCTCCGTGGGCTACGCAGTATTTT
CDR3aa: CASSSPWATQYF